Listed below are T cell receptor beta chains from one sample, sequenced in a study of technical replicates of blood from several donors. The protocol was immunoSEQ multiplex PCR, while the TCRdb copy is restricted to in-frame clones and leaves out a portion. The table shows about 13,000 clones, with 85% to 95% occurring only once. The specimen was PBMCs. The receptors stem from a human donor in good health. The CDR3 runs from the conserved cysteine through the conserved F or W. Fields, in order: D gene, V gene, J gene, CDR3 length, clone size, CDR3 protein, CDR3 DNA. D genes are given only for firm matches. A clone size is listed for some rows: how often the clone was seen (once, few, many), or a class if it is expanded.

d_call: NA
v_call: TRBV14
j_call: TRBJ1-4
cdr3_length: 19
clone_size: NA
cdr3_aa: CASSQDWRVAGLANEKLFF
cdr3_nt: TGTGCCAGCAGCCAAGATTGGCGGGTCGCGGGTTTGGCTAATGAAAAACTGTTTTTT

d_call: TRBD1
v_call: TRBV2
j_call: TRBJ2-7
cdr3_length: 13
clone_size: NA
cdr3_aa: CASTRTGGAEQYF
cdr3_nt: TGTGCCAGCACCAGGACAGGGGGAGCCGAGCAGTACTTC

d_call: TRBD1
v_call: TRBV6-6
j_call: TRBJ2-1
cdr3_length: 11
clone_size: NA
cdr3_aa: CASHRQGEQFF
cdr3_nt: TGTGCCAGTCATAGACAGGGAGAGCAGTTCTTC

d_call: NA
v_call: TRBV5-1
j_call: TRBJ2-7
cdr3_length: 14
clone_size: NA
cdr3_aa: CASSLGGNPYEQYF
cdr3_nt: TGCGCCAGCAGCTTGGGAGGGAACCCCTACGAGCAGTACTTC

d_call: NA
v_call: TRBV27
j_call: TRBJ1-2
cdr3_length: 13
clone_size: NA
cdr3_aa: CATKRGLDYGYTF
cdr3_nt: TGTGCCACCAAACGGGGACTCGACTATGGCTACACCTTC

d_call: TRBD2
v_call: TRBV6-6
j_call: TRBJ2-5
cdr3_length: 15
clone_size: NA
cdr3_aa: CASSYRGRAVETQYF
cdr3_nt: TGTGCCAGCAGTTATCGTGGGAGGGCCGTGGAGACCCAGTACTTC

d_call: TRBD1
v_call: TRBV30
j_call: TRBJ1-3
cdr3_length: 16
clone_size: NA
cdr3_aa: CAWRRDRALSGNTIYF
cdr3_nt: TGTGCCTGGAGGCGGGACAGGGCTCTCTCTGGAAACACCATATATTTT

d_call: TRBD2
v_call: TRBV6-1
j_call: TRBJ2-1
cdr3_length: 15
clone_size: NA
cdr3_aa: CASSEYGGSSREQFF
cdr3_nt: TGTGCCAGCAGTGAATATGGCGGGAGTTCACGTGAGCAGTTCTTC

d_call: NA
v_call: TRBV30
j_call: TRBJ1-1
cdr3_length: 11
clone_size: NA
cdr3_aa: CACRLFVEAFF
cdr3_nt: TGTGCCTGCCGTCTTTTTGTGGAAGCTTTCTTT

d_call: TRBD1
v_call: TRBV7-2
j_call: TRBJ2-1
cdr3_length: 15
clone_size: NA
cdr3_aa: CASSYSGQGAHEQFF
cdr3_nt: TGTGCCAGCAGCTATTCGGGACAGGGTGCACATGAGCAGTTCTTC

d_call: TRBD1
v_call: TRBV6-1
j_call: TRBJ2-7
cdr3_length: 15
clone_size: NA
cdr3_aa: CASSVGTGEAYEQYF
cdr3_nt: TGTGCCAGCAGTGTTGGGACAGGGGAGGCCTACGAGCAGTACTTC

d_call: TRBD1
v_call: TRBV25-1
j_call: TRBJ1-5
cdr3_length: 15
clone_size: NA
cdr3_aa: CASSENRGESQPQHF
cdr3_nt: TGTGCCAGCAGTGAAAACAGGGGAGAGAGTCAGCCCCAGCATTTT

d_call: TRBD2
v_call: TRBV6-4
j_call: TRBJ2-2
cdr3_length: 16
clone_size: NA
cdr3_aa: CASSDQGLAGAGELFF
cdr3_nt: TGTGCCAGCAGTGACCAGGGACTAGCGGGAGCCGGGGAGCTGTTTTTT

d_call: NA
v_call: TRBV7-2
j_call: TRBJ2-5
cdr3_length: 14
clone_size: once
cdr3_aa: CASSLGPHQETQYF
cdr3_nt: TGTGCCAGCAGCTTAGGGCCACACCAAGAGACCCAGTACTTC

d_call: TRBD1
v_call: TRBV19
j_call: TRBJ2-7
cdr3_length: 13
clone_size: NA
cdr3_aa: CASSPGGSYEQYF
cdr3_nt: TGTGCCAGTAGCCCAGGGGGCTCCTACGAGCAGTACTTC

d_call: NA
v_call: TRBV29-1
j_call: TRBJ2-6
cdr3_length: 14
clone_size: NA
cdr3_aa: CSVHGSSGANVLTF
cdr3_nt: TGCAGCGTTCATGGGAGCTCTGGGGCCAACGTCCTGACTTTC

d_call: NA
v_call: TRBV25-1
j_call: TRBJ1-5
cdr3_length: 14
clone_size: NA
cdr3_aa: CASSELGGNQPQHF
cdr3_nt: TGTGCCAGCAGTGAATTGGGCGGGAATCAGCCCCAGCATTTT

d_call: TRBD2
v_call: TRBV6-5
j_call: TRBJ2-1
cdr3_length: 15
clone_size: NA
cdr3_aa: CASSYGPGLDNEQFF
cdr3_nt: TGTGCCAGCAGTTATGGGCCGGGACTAGACAATGAGCAGTTCTTC

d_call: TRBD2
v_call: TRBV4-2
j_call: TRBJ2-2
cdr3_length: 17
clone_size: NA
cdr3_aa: CASSHGLAGGPAGELFF
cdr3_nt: TGTGCCAGCAGCCACGGACTAGCGGGAGGGCCCGCCGGGGAGCTGTTTTTT

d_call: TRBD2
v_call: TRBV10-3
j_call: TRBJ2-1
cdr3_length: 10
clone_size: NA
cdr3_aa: CATSSGRKFF
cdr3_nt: TGTGCCACCTCTAGCGGGAGAAAGTTCTTC

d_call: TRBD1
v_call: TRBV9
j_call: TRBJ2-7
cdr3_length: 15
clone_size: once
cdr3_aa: CASSATDRPSYEQYF
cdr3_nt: TGTGCCAGCAGCGCGACGGACAGGCCTTCCTACGAGCAGTACTTC

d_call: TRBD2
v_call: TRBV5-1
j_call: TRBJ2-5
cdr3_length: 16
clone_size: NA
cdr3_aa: CASSLLASGRVETQYF
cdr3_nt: TGCGCCAGCAGCTTGTTGGCTAGCGGGAGAGTGGAGACCCAGTACTTC

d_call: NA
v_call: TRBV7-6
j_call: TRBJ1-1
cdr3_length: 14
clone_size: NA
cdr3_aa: CASSQGGSATEAFF
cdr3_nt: TGTGCCAGCAGCCAGGGAGGGTCGGCCACTGAAGCTTTCTTT

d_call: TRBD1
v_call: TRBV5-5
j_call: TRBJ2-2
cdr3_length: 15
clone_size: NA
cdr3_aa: CASSLDRGLTGELFF
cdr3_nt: TGTGCCAGCAGTCTCGACAGGGGGCTGACCGGGGAGCTGTTTTTT

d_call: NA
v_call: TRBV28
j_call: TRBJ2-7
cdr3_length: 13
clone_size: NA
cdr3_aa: CASGMGLFVEQYF
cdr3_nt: TGTGCCAGCGGTATGGGACTCTTCGTGGAGCAGTACTTC

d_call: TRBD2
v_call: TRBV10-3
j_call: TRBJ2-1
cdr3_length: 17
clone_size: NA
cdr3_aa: CAISELYLAGPYNEQFF
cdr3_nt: TGTGCCATCAGTGAGCTCTACTTAGCGGGGCCCTACAATGAGCAGTTCTTC